This T cell receptor beta chain was captured in a study of CD8+ T cells in alopecia areata. Study background: Treated patients were dosed with oral tofacitinib, taking 5 to 10 mg twice daily. General observations from the study: Relative to normal scalp, lesional scalp, especially alopecia totalis/universalis, showed higher clonality. Scalp sequencing captures resident alphabeta T cells of normal skin too.

This clone has a handful of counts. What it recognizes is unknown. RNA was extracted and reverse transcribed into cDNA as the sequencing template. Method: immunoSEQ multiplex PCR; TCRdb's copy keeps in-frame clones and lacks some. The sample contains some 210,000 clones, approximately 52% of which appear only once. Lesional scalp punch biopsies and peripheral blood were collected from alopecia areata patients. The CDR3 sequence is 15 residues long. CDR1 and CDR2 (germline): MNHEY, SVGAGI. V lost 1 base and J 0 bases, leaving 8 bases between the germline ends. The V gene is TRBV6-5, the J gene TRBJ2-3; no clear D gene. The TCR was taken from a human donor with alopecia areata. Sample: CD4+ T cells sorted from blood, taken at week 0. CDR3: CASSYLRSSTDTQYF. CDR3 nucleotides: TGTGCCAGCAGTTACTTGCGGTCTAGCACAGATACGCAGTATTTT.